Presented here are 17 T cell receptor beta chains from one specimen sequenced in a study of T-cell reconstitution after alpha-beta-depleted transplantation in children. The authors prepared the TCRbeta library with unique molecular identifiers. TCRdb independently ran MiXCR on the PCR reads; one entry per CDR3 protein. Of hundreds of thousands of distinct CDR3 sequences detected, under 15% appear once; the ten largest clones hold 0.79%. Material: PBMCs, obtained before TCRalphabeta/CD19-depleted stem cell transplant. The receptors here all came from a girl aged 2-10 years with congenital amegakaryocytic thrombocytopenia, due to receive a stem cell transplant.

This clonotype came up many times. J is TRBJ2-1 and V is TRBV20-1, with TRBD2 matching 9 bases. Germline V gene sequence: CDR1 DFQATT, CDR2 SNEGSKA (reference sequence). This CDR3 has 15 amino acids. V shed 5 bases, J shed 1 base, and the junction held 6 bases outside the gene matches. The CDR3 sequence: CSAVRLAASYNEQFF. Written as DNA, the CDR3 is TGCAGTGCTGTACGACTAGCGGCTTCCTACAATGAGCAGTTCTTC.

This clonotype was recorded a few times. The V gene is TRBV7-3, the J gene TRBJ2-7; 9 bases are a match to TRBD1. The junction had 4 bases not matched to a gene; V was cut back by 3 bases and J by 4 bases. The CDR3 has 14 residues. The germline gives CDR1 SGHTA, CDR2 FQGTGA. The CDR3, as DNA: TGTGCCAGCAGCTTGACAGGGGGTGAATACGAGCAGTACTTC. Translation: CASSLTGGEYEQYF.

The rearrangement uses TRBV6-1 and TRBJ2-1; D not certain. Trimming removed 8 bases at V and 7 bases at J, with 12 bases between. Germline CDR1 is MNHNS and CDR2 is SASEGT. The CDR3 consists of 12 residues. The CDR3 region has the DNA TGTGCCAGCGTCGCGGTCAGGAATGAGCAGTTCTTC. The encoded protein is CASVAVRNEQFF.

Ten or more counts support this clonotype. This chain links TRBV5-1 with TRBJ2-2, with D hard to call. V was clipped by 0 bases and J by 0 bases, with 3 bases between them. The CDR3 spans 14 residues. CDR1 and CDR2 from the germline V gene are SGHRS and YFSETQ. CDR3 protein: CASSLGTNTGELFF. In nucleotides, the CDR3 is TGCGCCAGCAGCTTGGGAACGAACACCGGGGAGCTGTTTTTT.

Comment on this clonotype: A much larger clone lies one base from this, so it may be a read error. This rearrangement joins TRBV12-3 or TRBV12-4 to TRBJ1-2, with TRBD1 matching 8 bases. The CDR3 sequence is 15 residues long. The V gene end was trimmed by 5 bases and the J gene end by 7 bases; junction bases not matched to a gene: 12. This CDR3 reads CASSPPKTGESGYTF. CDR3 sequence (DNA): TGTGCCAGCAGTCCGCCAAAGACAGGGGAAAGTGGCTACACCTTC.

The table lists this clonotype with many counts. The chain couples TRBV5-1 to TRBJ2-7, with D hard to call. The V gene lost 4 bases and the J gene lost 3 bases, with 14 bases spanning the gap. The germline gives CDR1 SGHRS, CDR2 YFSETQ. The CDR3 totals 14 residues. The CDR3 nucleotides read TGCGCCAGCAGCGGGTCCGGTCCTGACTACGAGCAGTACTTC. This sequence encodes CASSGSGPDYEQYF.

In this sample, this clonotype turned up many times. The V and J genes are TRBV20-1 and TRBJ2-1; TRBD2 aligns across 11 bases. Looked up from germline, CDR1 is DFQATT and CDR2 is SNEGSKA (reference sequence). V lost 5 bases to trimming and J lost 4 bases; unmatched junction nucleotides: 4. The CDR3 covers 14 residues. The CDR3 sequence: CSARGLAEYNEQFF. For the CDR3, the DNA is TGCAGTGCTCGGGGACTAGCGGAATACAATGAGCAGTTCTTC.

This clonotype was observed at least ten times. This chain connects TRBV5-5 to TRBJ2-6; tentatively, D is TRBD1 (5 bases). The germline V gene encodes CDR1 SGHKS and CDR2 YYEKEE (reference sequence). V lost 0 bases to trimming and J lost 2 bases, with 9 bases between them. The CDR3 loop spans 16 amino acids. The CDR3 here is CASSLDRKTGANVLTF. DNA of the CDR3: TGTGCCAGCAGCTTGGACAGGAAGACTGGGGCCAACGTCCTGACTTTC.

This clonotype was recorded at least ten times. This chain links TRBV12-3 or TRBV12-4 with TRBJ2-7; 10 bases align to TRBD2. The CDR3 is 14 residues long. The junction had 8 bases not matched to a gene; V was cut back by 5 bases and J by 7 bases. CDR3 region: CASSITSGIEEQYF. CDR3 sequence (DNA): TGTGCCAGCAGTATTACTAGCGGGATCGAGGAGCAGTACTTC.

This clonotype has just a few counts. Here the CDR3 reads CASSENFRDEKLFF. The CDR3 nucleotides are TGTGCCAGCAGTGAGAACTTCAGGGATGAAAAACTGTTTTTT. The chain has TRBV6-4 and TRBJ1-4; maybe TRBD1 (5 bases). The CDR3 is 14 amino acids. V lost 3 bases and J lost 6, with 11 bases in between. Germline V gene sequence: CDR1 MRHNA, CDR2 SNTAGT.

In its sample, this clonotype was seen many times. The gene calls are TRBV12-3 or TRBV12-4 and TRBJ2-1; a weak D match, TRBD1 (6 bases). Trimming shortened V by 8 bases and J by 6 bases, and 26 bases separated the two germline ends. CDR3 length: 17 residues. The CDR3, as DNA: TGTGCCAGCGGTCCGACAGGTTGGATTGCTTATTCCAATGAGCAGTTCTTC. As protein: CASGPTGWIAYSNEQFF.

Many counts were recorded for this clonotype. V and J are TRBV20-1 and TRBJ2-7; D might be TRBD2 (5 bases). The germline V gene has CDR1 DFQATT and CDR2 SNEGSKA (reference sequence). This CDR3 contains 16 residues. The V end was cut by 6 bases, the J end by 3 bases, with 24 bases between. The CDR3 sequence: CSARPPGILNFYEQYF. The CDR3 DNA sequence: TGCAGTGCCCGGCCACCCGGGATCCTAAACTTCTACGAGCAGTACTTC.

This clonotype occurred many times. In DNA, the CDR3 is TGCAGTGCTAAAGTTTTTACCTATGGCTACACCTTC. Its protein product is CSAKVFTYGYTF. J is TRBJ1-2 and V is TRBV20-1; D not certain. V dropped 4 bases and J dropped 4 bases, with 10 bases sitting between them. This CDR3 is built from 12 residues. The germline V gene has CDR1 DFQATT and CDR2 SNEGSKA (reference sequence).

This clonotype occurred many times. The chain carries TRBV20-1 and TRBJ1-4, with TRBD1 as a possible D gene (5 bases). Germline V gene lookup returns CDR1 DFQATT and CDR2 SNEGSKA (reference sequence). The CDR3 extends over 14 amino acids. Trimming took 3 bases from V and 8 from J, leaving 16 bases between them. CDR3 DNA: TGCAGTGCTAGTACCGGGGCTTGGAAGGAAAAACTGTTTTTT. Translating gives CSASTGAWKEKLFF.

The chain carries TRBV11-2 and TRBJ2-3; D gene ambiguous. Germline V gene data show CDR1 as SGHAT and CDR2 as FQNNGV. The CDR3 is 14 residues long. Trimming pared 3 bases from V and 5 bases from J, leaving 12 bases between. In nucleotides, the CDR3 is TGTGCCAGCAGCTTCCAAAGCTTGGTAGATACGCAGTATTTT. It codes for CASSFQSLVDTQYF.

This clonotype has ten or more counts. The V gene is TRBV9, the J gene TRBJ2-3; D possibly matches TRBD1 or TRBD2 (5 bases each). The CDR3 sequence is 15 residues long. Trimming left V 0 bases short and J 1 base short, with 9 bases between. Germline CDR1 and CDR2: SGDLS and YYNGEE. CDR3 residues: CASSVVGTRTDTQYF. The CDR3 nucleotides read TGTGCCAGCAGCGTAGTGGGGACCCGCACAGATACGCAGTATTTT.

In its sample, this clonotype was seen many times. The rearrangement links TRBV6-1 to TRBJ1-2, with D uncertain. The CDR3 totals 13 residues. V gave up 1 base and J gave up 8 bases, with 11 bases separating them. The V gene's germline CDR1 is MNHNS and CDR2 SASEGT. The CDR3 coding sequence is TGTGCCAGCAGTGAAGAGCACGGGAGCGGCTACACCTTC. It codes for CASSEEHGSGYTF.